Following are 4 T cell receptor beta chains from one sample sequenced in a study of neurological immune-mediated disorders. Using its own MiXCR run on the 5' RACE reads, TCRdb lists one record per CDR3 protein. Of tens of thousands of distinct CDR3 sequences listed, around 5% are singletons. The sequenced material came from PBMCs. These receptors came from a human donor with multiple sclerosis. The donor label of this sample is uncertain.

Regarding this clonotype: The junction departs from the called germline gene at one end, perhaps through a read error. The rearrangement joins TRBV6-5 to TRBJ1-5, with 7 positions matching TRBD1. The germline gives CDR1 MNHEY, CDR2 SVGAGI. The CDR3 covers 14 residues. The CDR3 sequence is CAGRGTASSQPQHF. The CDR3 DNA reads TGTGCCGGCCGTGGGACAGCTAGCAGTCAGCCCCAGCATTTT.

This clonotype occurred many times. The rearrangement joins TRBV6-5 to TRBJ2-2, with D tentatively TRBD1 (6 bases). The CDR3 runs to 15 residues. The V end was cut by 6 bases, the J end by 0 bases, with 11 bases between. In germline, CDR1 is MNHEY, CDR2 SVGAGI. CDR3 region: CASRDGQSNTGELFF. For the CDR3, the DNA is TGTGCCAGCAGGGATGGACAGTCGAACACCGGGGAGCTGTTTTTT.

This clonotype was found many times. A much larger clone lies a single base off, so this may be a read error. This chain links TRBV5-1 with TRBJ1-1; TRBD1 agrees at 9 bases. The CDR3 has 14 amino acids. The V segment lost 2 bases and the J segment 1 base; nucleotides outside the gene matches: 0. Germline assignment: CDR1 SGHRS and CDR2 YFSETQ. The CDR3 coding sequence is TGCGCCAGCAGCTTACAGGGGGCGAACACTGAAGCTTTCTTT. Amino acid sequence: CASSLQGANTEAFF.

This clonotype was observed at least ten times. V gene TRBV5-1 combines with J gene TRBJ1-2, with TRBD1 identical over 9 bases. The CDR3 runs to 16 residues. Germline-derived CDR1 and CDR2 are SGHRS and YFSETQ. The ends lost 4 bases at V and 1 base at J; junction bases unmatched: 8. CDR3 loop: CASSIQGASFNYGYTF. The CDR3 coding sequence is TGCGCCAGCAGCATACAGGGGGCATCCTTTAACTATGGCTACACCTTC.